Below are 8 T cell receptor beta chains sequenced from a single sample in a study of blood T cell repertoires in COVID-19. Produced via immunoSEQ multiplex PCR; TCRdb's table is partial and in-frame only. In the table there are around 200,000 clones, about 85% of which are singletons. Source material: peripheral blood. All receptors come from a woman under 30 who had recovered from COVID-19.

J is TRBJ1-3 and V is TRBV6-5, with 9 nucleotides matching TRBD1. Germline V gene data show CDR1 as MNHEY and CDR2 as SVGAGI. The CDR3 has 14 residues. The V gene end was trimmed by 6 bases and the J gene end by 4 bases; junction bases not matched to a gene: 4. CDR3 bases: TGTGCCAGCAGCGGACAGGGGTTGGGAAACACCATATATTTT. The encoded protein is CASSGQGLGNTIYF.

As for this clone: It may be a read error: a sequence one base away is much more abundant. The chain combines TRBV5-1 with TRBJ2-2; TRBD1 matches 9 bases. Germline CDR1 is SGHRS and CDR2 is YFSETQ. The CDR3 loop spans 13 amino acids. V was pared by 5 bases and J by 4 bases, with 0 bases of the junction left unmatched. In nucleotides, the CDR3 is TGCGCCAGCAGGGACAGGGGCACCGGGGAGCTGTTTTTT. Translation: CASRDRGTGELFF.

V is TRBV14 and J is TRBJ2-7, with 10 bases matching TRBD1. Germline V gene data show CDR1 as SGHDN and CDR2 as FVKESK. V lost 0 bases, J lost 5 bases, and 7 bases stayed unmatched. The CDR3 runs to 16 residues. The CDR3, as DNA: TGTGCCAGCAGCCAAGATAGGGGACAGGGGAACGACGAGCAGTACTTC. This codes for CASSQDRGQGNDEQYF.

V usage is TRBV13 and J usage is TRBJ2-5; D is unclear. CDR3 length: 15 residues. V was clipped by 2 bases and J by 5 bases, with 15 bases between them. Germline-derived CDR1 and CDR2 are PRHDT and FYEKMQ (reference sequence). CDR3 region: CASSLSRHLGETQYF. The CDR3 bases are TGTGCCAGCAGCTTATCCCGACACCTTGGGGAGACCCAGTACTTC. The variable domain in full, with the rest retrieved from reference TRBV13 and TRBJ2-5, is AAGVIQSPRHLIKEKRETATLKCYPIPRHDTVYWYQQGPGQDPQFLISFYEKMQSDKGSIPDRFSAQQFSDYHSELNMSSLELGDSALYFCASSLSRHLGETQYFGPGTRLLVL.

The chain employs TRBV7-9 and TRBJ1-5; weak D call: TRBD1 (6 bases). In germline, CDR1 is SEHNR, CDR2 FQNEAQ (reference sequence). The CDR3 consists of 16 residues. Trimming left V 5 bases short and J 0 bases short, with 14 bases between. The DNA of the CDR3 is TGTGCCAGCAGCGAGGACAGAGTTGATAGCAATCAGCCCCAGCATTTT. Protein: CASSEDRVDSNQPQHF.

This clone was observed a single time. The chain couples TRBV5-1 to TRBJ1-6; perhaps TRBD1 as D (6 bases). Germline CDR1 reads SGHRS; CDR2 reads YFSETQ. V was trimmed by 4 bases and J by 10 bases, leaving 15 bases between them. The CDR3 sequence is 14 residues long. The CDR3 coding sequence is TGCGCCAGCAGCCCGGGGGGGGGCTGGTCACCCCTCCACTTT. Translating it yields CASSPGGGWSPLHF.

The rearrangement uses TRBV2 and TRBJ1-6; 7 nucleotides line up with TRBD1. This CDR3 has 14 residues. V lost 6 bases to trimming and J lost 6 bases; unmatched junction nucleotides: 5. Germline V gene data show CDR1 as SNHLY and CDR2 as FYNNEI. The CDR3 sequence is CASRPGTVNSPLHF. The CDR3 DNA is TGTGCCAGCAGACCCGGGACAGTTAATTCACCCCTCCACTTT.

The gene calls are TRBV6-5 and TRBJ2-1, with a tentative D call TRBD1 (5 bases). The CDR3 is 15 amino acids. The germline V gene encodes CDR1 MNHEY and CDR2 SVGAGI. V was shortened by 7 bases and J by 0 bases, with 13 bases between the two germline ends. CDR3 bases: TGTGCCAGCATCGACAGACCGAGCTCCTACAATGAGCAGTTCTTC. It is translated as CASIDRPSSYNEQFF.